A selection of T cell receptor beta chains follows, all from one sample in a study of brain T cells in children with intractable seizures. The repertoire was sequenced with immunoSEQ multiplex PCR; TCRdb's copy has only in-frame clones and lacks some. The sample yields just under 65,000 clones, approximately 95% seen once. The specimen comprised peripheral blood, sampled at surgery. These receptors originate from a boy younger than two with focal cortical dysplasia and intractable seizures. Each CDR3 is given with its conserved first and last residue. The order of the fields is J gene, V gene, CDR3 protein.

J gene: TRBJ1-5
V gene: TRBV6-6
CDR3 protein: CASSYQTRTQPQHF

J gene: TRBJ2-1
V gene: TRBV18
CDR3 protein: CASSPEYSSYNEQFF

J gene: TRBJ1-3
V gene: TRBV10-1
CDR3 protein: CASSEDSGNTIYF

J gene: TRBJ1-5
V gene: TRBV23-1
CDR3 protein: CASRPGVDQPQHF

J gene: TRBJ2-3
V gene: TRBV11-3
CDR3 protein: CASSSGGGHTQYF

J gene: TRBJ2-2
V gene: TRBV11-3
CDR3 protein: CASSLAVGAGTGELFF

J gene: TRBJ2-7
V gene: TRBV19
CDR3 protein: CASSPPRGRRLEQYF

J gene: TRBJ2-3
V gene: TRBV11-3
CDR3 protein: CASSLGRGLDTQYF

J gene: TRBJ2-3
V gene: TRBV3-1/TRBV3-2
CDR3 protein: CASSYSPDTQYF

J gene: TRBJ2-1
V gene: TRBV4-2
CDR3 protein: CASSHGTSGDVDEQFF

J gene: TRBJ1-5
V gene: TRBV28
CDR3 protein: CASSFYWAESRATYSNQPQHF

J gene: TRBJ1-3
V gene: TRBV29-1
CDR3 protein: CSVEGTGDSGNTIYF

J gene: TRBJ2-3
V gene: TRBV4-3
CDR3 protein: CASSQEGQGFEADTQYF

J gene: TRBJ2-5
V gene: TRBV2
CDR3 protein: CASSADGTVLQETQYF

J gene: TRBJ1-2
V gene: TRBV5-1
CDR3 protein: CASSLAPTGYGYTF